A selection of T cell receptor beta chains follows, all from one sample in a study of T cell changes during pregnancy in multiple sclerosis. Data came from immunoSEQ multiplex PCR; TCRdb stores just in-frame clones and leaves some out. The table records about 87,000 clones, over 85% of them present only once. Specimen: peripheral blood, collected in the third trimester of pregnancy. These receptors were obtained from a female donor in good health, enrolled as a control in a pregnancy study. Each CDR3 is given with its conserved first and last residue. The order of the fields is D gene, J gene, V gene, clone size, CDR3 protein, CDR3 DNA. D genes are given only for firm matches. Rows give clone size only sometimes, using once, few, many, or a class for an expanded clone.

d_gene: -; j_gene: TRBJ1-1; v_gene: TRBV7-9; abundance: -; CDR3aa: CASSIRGWNTEAFF; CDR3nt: TGTGCCAGCAGTATCCGGGGATGGAACACTGAAGCTTTCTTT
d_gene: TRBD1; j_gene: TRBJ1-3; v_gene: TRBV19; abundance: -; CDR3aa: CASSVRDRLSGNTIYF; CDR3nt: TGTGCCAGTAGTGTCCGGGACAGACTCTCTGGAAACACCATATATTTT
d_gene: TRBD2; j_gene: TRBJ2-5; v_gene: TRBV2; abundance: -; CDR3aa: CATLTSGSRETQYF; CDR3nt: TGTGCCACCTTGACTAGCGGGAGTCGAGAGACCCAGTACTTC
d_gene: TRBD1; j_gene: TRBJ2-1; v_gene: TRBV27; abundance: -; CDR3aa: CASSLSGTGLNEQFF; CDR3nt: TGTGCCAGCAGTTTATCGGGGACAGGGTTGAATGAGCAGTTCTTC
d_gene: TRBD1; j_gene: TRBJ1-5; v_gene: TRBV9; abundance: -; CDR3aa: CASSQTGGHNQPQHF; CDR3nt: TGTGCCAGCAGCCAGACAGGGGGCCACAATCAGCCCCAGCATTTT
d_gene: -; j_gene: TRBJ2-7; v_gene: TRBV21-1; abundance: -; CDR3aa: CASSKRLALAGRIEQYF; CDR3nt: TGTGCCAGCAGCAAAAGGTTAGCGCTAGCGGGTAGAATCGAGCAGTACTTC
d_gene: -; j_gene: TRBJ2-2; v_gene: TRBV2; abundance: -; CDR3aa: CASSTDRNTGELFF; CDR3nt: TGTGCCAGCAGTACGGACAGGAACACCGGGGAGCTGTTTTTT
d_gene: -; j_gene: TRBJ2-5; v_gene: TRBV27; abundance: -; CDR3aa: CASGRSSTGKEAQYF; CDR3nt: TGTGCCAGCGGGCGGAGTTCGACGGGGAAGGAGGCCCAGTACTTC
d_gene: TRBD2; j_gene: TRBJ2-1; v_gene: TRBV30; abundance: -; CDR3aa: CAWSSGAYNEQFF; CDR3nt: TGTGCCTGGAGTAGCGGGGCATACAATGAGCAATTCTTC
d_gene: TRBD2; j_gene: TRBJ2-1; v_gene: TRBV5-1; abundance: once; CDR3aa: CASSPREGSSYNEQFF; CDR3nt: TGCGCCAGCAGCCCCAGGGAGGGGAGCTCCTACAATGAGCAGTTCTTC